What follows are 28 T cell receptor beta chains derived from one specimen sequenced in a study of T-cell reconstitution after alpha-beta-depleted transplantation in children (dated by TCRdb to about 2016). What this sample's treatment or condition label stands for: allogeneic hematopoietic cell transplantation with graft depleted of TCRalphabeta T cells and CD19 B cells. Receptors were amplified or captured by PCR. Sequencing relied on an Illumina HiSeq 2500. TCR libraries were prepared with molecular barcoding, using unique molecular identifiers to normalize TCRbeta repertoire quantification. In-frame beta chains were kept once TCRdb had trimmed the public reads at Q25 with fastp and called clones with MiXCR. Every distinct CDR3 protein forms one entry, paired with its most common genes and DNA. In this sample the table shows about 240,000 distinct CDR3 sequences, under 30% of which occur a single time. The ten largest clones represent about 2.6% of the sample.

The sample in question was PBMCs, obtained before TCRalphabeta/CD19-depleted stem cell transplant. The receptors shown here come from a girl aged 2 to 9 with Fanconi anemia, due to receive a stem cell transplant.

V is TRBV18 and J is TRBJ2-3; D is unclear. The ends were cut back, 3 bases at V and 2 bases at J, with 12 bases in the middle. This CDR3 has 15 residues. The V gene's germline CDR1 is KGHSH and CDR2 LQKENI. DNA for the CDR3: TGTGCCAGCTCACCGTCAAGGGTCAACACAGATACGCAGTATTTT. It is translated as CASSPSRVNTDTQYF.

This clonotype has ten or more counts. The CDR3 spells CASIGDGNEQFF. Written as DNA, the CDR3 is TGTGCCAGCATCGGGGATGGAAATGAGCAGTTCTTC. The chain links TRBV12-3 or TRBV12-4 to TRBJ2-1; tentatively, D is TRBD2 (5 bases). The ends were cut back, 7 bases at V and 7 bases at J, with 11 bases in the middle. The CDR3 is 12 residues long.

This clonotype came up many times. This chain joins TRBV29-1 and TRBJ2-1; D may be TRBD2 (6 bases). The CDR3 loop spans 13 amino acids. The germline gives CDR1 SQVTM, CDR2 ANQGSEA. Between the trimmed V and J ends, which lost 6 bases and 9 bases, there was a span of 18 bases. The DNA for the CDR3 is TGCAGCGTACCGGGACTGGAGTCGAGTGAGCAGTTCTTC. Its translation: CSVPGLESSEQFF.

This clonotype was seen a handful of times. The genes are TRBV28 and TRBJ1-5; D gene uncertain. Germline V CDR1 and CDR2: MDHEN, SYDVKM. CDR3 length: 13 amino acids. V was shortened by 3 bases and J by 0 bases, with 3 bases between the two germline ends. The CDR3 loop reads CASSFGSNQPQHF. CDR3 sequence (DNA): TGTGCCAGCAGTTTTGGTAGCAATCAGCCCCAGCATTTT.

The chain recombines TRBV11-1 with TRBJ2-3, with TRBD2 matching 13 bases. The CDR3 sequence is 18 residues long. J gave up 1 base and V 2 bases, and 6 bases lay outside the gene matches. Germline V gene lookup returns CDR1 SGHAT and CDR2 FQDESV (reference sequence). DNA for the CDR3: TGTGCCAGCAGCTTAAACCCGGGACTAGCGGGACGCACAGATACGCAGTATTTT. Amino acids: CASSLNPGLAGRTDTQYF.

This clonotype was observed many times. The chain is built from TRBV20-1 and TRBJ2-2, with 8 bases that match TRBD2. The CDR3 is 13 residues long. Trimming cost V 3 bases and J 4 bases; bases outside gene matches: 1. CDR1 DFQATT and CDR2 SNEGSKA come from the germline V gene (reference sequence). The CDR3 nucleotides are TGCAGTGCTAGCGGGAGGGCCACCGGGGAGCTGTTTTTT. This codes for CSASGRATGELFF.

This chain links TRBV29-1 with TRBJ2-1, with 12 positions matching TRBD2. CDR1 and CDR2 (germline): SQVTM, ANQGSEA. This CDR3 is built from 14 residues. The trim removed 4 bases at V and 7 bases at J, leaving 5 bases unmatched. CDR3 in amino acids: CSVGLAGEVNEQFF. CDR3 bases: TGCAGCGTTGGACTAGCGGGAGAGGTAAATGAGCAGTTCTTC.

V and J are TRBV6-1 and TRBJ2-1; D may match TRBD1 or TRBD2 (5 bases each). Germline CDR1 MNHNS, CDR2 SASEGT. The CDR3 is 16 amino acids. Trimming took 0 bases from V and 4 from J, leaving 13 bases between them. CDR3 sequence: CASSEAGALRYNEQFF. In DNA form, the CDR3 reads TGTGCCAGCAGTGAAGCCGGGGCCCTCCGATACAATGAGCAGTTCTTC.

This clonotype was counted at least ten times. The V gene is TRBV7-2, the J gene TRBJ2-5; 10 nucleotides match TRBD2. V lost 3 bases to trimming and J lost 2 bases; unmatched junction nucleotides: 3. CDR3 length: 15 amino acids. The germline V gene has CDR1 SGHTA and CDR2 FQGNSA. CDR3 DNA sequence: TGTGCCAGCAGCTTTTTAGCGGGGGGACAAGAGACCCAGTACTTC. Its protein product is CASSFLAGGQETQYF.

This chain links TRBV20-1 with TRBJ2-7; D unresolved. Germline CDR1 DFQATT, CDR2 SNEGSKA (reference sequence). The CDR3 runs 15 residues. V shed 3 bases and J shed 3 bases, with 18 bases lying between them. CDR3 protein: CSASPKGRTHYEQYF. The CDR3 nucleotides read TGCAGTGCTAGTCCAAAAGGACGGACGCACTACGAGCAGTACTTC.

This clonotype came up many times. V usage is TRBV5-1 and J usage is TRBJ2-2; D possibly matches TRBD1 or TRBD2 (5 bases each). Germline lookup yields CDR1 SGHRS and CDR2 YFSETQ. V lost 4 bases to trimming and J lost 3 bases, with 13 bases between them. This CDR3 is built from 15 residues. The CDR3 DNA follows: TGCGCCAGCAGCCCCCAGGGAGTCTACACCGGGGAGCTGTTTTTT. Translating gives CASSPQGVYTGELFF.

There are a few counts of this clonotype. The chain is built from TRBV9 and TRBJ2-7, with TRBD1 matching over 7 bases. V shed 0 bases, J shed 0 bases, and the junction held 3 bases outside the gene matches. This CDR3 is 15 amino acids long. Germline-derived CDR1 and CDR2 are SGDLS and YYNGEE. In DNA, the CDR3 is TGTGCCAGCAGCGTAGATGGGACAGCCTCCTACGAGCAGTACTTC. Translating gives CASSVDGTASYEQYF.

Ten or more counts support this clonotype. In nucleotides, the CDR3 is TGTGCCAGCAGCCGGGACATGAATCAGCCCCAGCATTTT. Translating it yields CASSRDMNQPQHF. The V and J genes are TRBV12-3 or TRBV12-4 and TRBJ1-5; TRBD1 might be the D (6 bases). The CDR3 length is 13 residues. The V end was cut by 6 bases, the J end by 4 bases, with 10 bases between.

CDR3 residues: CASSYSQGRYEQYF. CDR3 DNA: TGTGCCAGCAGTTACTCTCAGGGGAGGTACGAGCAGTACTTC. The chain couples TRBV6-5 to TRBJ2-7; either TRBD1 or TRBD2 may supply D (6 bases each). The CDR3 runs 14 residues. CDR1 and CDR2 from the germline V gene are MNHEY and SVGAGI. Trimming cost V 0 bases and J 4 bases, with 10 bases left between them.

This clonotype has ten or more counts. The chain links TRBV29-1 to TRBJ2-3, with 7 bases that match TRBD2. There are 14 residues in the CDR3. After removal of 5 bases from V and 4 bases from J, the junction contained 9 bases not matched to a gene. In germline, CDR1 is SQVTM, CDR2 ANQGSEA. The CDR3 spells CSVIWGGPPDTQYF. DNA of the CDR3: TGCAGCGTTATATGGGGGGGACCCCCAGATACGCAGTATTTT.

CDR3 loop: CASSLSLAGGRAYNEQFF. The DNA for the CDR3 is TGCGCCAGCAGCTTGTCGCTAGCGGGAGGGAGGGCCTACAATGAGCAGTTCTTC. The J gene is TRBJ2-1, the V gene TRBV5-1, with 12 bases identical to TRBD2. The germline V gene has CDR1 SGHRS and CDR2 YFSETQ. The V segment lost 1 base and the J segment 2 bases; nucleotides outside the gene matches: 7. The CDR3 length is 18 residues.

The CDR3 region is CSVAWWGTGELFF. As DNA, the CDR3 is TGCAGCGTTGCCTGGTGGGGCACCGGGGAGCTGTTTTTT. The rearrangement links TRBV29-1 to TRBJ2-2; D ambiguous. V lost 4 bases, J lost 4 bases, and 10 bases lay in between. Germline values: CDR1 SQVTM, CDR2 ANQGSEA. This CDR3 contains 13 residues.

The chain recombines TRBV6-5 with TRBJ2-3, with a possible D match to TRBD2 (6 bases). The CDR3 is 16 amino acids. Trimming took 2 bases from V and 3 from J, leaving 15 bases between them. CDR1 and CDR2 (germline): MNHEY, SVGAGI. The CDR3 region has the DNA TGTGCCAGCAGTTACATTAATCCAGGGAGGACAGATACGCAGTATTTT. Translation gives CASSYINPGRTDTQYF.

In this sample, this clonotype turned up many times. The chain links TRBV29-1 to TRBJ2-7, with a possible D match to TRBD1 (6 bases). Deletions cut 4 bases from V and 7 bases from J, with 29 bases between. CDR1 and CDR2 from the germline V gene are SQVTM and ANQGSEA. The CDR3 is made up of 17 amino acids. The CDR3 bases are TGCAGCGTTGTAGAAGGAATTTGGACAGACATTAGAGGGGAGCAGTACTTC. This sequence encodes CSVVEGIWTDIRGEQYF.

There are many counts of this clonotype. The V call is TRBV20-1, the J call TRBJ2-3, with D perhaps assigned TRBD1 or TRBD2 (5 bases each). V was trimmed by 6 bases and J by 3 bases, leaving 13 bases between them. Germline V lookup: CDR1 DFQATT, CDR2 SNEGSKA (reference sequence). This CDR3 comprises 13 residues. The CDR3 DNA reads as TGCAGTGCCTGGGACCCCTGGACAGATACGCAGTATTTT. Translation: CSAWDPWTDTQYF.

At least ten counts were recorded for this clonotype. J is TRBJ2-7 and V is TRBV7-2; D may be TRBD1 (5 bases). Germline V gives CDR1 SGHTA, CDR2 FQGNSA. V lost 1 base and J 5 bases, leaving 12 bases between the germline ends. CDR3 length: 14 amino acids. The CDR3 DNA reads as TGTGCCAGCAGCTTAGAGCAGGGTTTCAACGAGCAGTACTTC. Translated: CASSLEQGFNEQYF.

This clonotype was recorded at least ten times. The rearrangement links TRBV19 to TRBJ2-5, with TRBD2 as a possible D gene (5 bases). CDR3 size: 14 residues. CDR1 is LNHDA, CDR2 SQIVND, per germline (reference sequence). Trimming removed 6 bases from V and 2 bases from J, with 13 bases in between. The CDR3 sequence is CASSRNGLQETQYF. The DNA for the CDR3 is TGTGCCAGTAGCAGGAATGGACTTCAAGAGACCCAGTACTTC.

The rearrangement joins TRBV28 to TRBJ2-7; perhaps TRBD1 as D (5 bases). The CDR3 runs 13 residues. V was clipped by 5 bases and J by 4 bases, with 12 bases between them. The germline gives CDR1 MDHEN, CDR2 SYDVKM. This chain's CDR3 is CASSLTTVYEQYF. In DNA form, the CDR3 reads TGTGCCAGCAGTCTCACGACAGTTTACGAGCAGTACTTC.

There are a few counts of this clonotype. The rearrangement joins TRBV20-1 to TRBJ1-2; no clear D. Trimming shortened V by 2 bases and J by 8 bases, and 18 bases separated the two germline ends. This CDR3 is built from 14 residues. Germline-derived CDR1 and CDR2 are DFQATT and SNEGSKA (reference sequence). The CDR3 reads CSARIGKDLYGYTF. Written as DNA, the CDR3 is TGCAGTGCTAGAATAGGGAAGGATTTATACGGCTACACCTTC.

The CDR3 reads CASSESGGYGYTF. CDR3 nucleotides: TGCGCCAGCAGTGAGTCAGGGGGCTATGGCTACACCTTC. The rearrangement links TRBV10-1 to TRBJ1-2, with D perhaps TRBD1 (6 bases). Trimming took off 0 bases at V and 4 bases at J, with 6 bases between the two ends. Germline CDR1 and CDR2: WNHNN and SYGVQD (reference sequence). The CDR3 sequence is 13 residues long.

In this sample, this clonotype turned up many times. The chain employs TRBV29-1 and TRBJ2-3, with 9 bases fitting TRBD1. Per the germline V gene, CDR1 is SQVTM and CDR2 is ANQGSEA. With V trimmed by 3 bases and J by 3 bases, 7 bases remained unmatched. The CDR3 totals 15 residues. CDR3 sequence: CSVETGQGLTDTQYF. Written as DNA, the CDR3 is TGCAGCGTTGAGACAGGACAGGGGTTAACAGATACGCAGTATTTT.

The V gene is TRBV6-2 or TRBV6-3, the J gene TRBJ2-7; D is ambiguous. The V gene lost 3 bases and the J gene lost 3 bases, with 6 bases spanning the gap. The CDR3 has 12 residues. Germline CDR1 is MNHEY and CDR2 is SVGEGT. DNA of the CDR3: TGTGCCAGCAGTTATGCGTTCTACGAGCAGTACTTC. It specifies CASSYAFYEQYF.

The rearrangement uses TRBV2 and TRBJ2-2; perhaps TRBD1 as D (6 bases). CDR1 is SNHLY and CDR2 is FYNNEI in the germline V gene. The CDR3 is 13 amino acids. Trimming left V 10 bases short and J 1 base short, with 10 bases between. For the CDR3, the DNA is TGTGCCACTGGACAGCTGAACACCGGGGAGCTGTTTTTT. Its translation is CATGQLNTGELFF.